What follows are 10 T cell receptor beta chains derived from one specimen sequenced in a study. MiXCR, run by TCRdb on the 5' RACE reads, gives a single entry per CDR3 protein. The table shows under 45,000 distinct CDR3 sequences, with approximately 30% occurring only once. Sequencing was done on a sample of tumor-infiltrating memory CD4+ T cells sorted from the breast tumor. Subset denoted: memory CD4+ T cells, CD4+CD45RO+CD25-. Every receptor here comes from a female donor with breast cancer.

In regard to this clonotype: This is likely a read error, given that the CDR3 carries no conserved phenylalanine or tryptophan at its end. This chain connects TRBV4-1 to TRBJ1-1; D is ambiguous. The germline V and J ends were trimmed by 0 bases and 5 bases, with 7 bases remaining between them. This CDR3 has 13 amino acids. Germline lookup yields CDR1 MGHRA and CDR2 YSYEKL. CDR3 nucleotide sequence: TGCGCCAGCAGCCAAGAAACTAGAACTGAAGCTTTCGTT. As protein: CASSQETRTEAFV.

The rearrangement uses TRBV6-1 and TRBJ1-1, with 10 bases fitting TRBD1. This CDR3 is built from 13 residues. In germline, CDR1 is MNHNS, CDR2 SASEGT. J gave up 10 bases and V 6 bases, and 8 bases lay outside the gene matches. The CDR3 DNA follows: TGTGCCAGCAGGATGACAGGGGGCCCTGGAGCTTTCTTT. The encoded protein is CASRMTGGPGAFF.

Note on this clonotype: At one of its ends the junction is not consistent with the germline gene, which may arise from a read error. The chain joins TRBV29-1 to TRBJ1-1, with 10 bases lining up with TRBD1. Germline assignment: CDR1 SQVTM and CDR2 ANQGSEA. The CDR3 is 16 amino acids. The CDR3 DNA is TGCAGCGTTGGAGGCGGGGACAGGGGTTCGGACACTGAAGCCTTCTTT. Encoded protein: CSVGGGDRGSDTEAFF.

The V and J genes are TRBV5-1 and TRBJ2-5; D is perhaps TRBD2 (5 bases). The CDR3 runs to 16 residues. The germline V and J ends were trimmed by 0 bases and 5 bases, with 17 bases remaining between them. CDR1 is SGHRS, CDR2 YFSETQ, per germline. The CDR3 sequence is CASSLERQRGGETQYF. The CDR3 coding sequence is TGCGCCAGCAGCTTGGAGCGCCAGCGAGGCGGGGAGACCCAGTACTTC.

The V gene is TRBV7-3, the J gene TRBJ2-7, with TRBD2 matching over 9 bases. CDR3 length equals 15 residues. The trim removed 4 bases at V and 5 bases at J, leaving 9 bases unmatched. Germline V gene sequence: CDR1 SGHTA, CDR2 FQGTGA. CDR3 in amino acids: CASSYTSGSRDEQYF. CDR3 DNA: TGTGCCAGCAGCTACACTAGCGGGTCTAGGGACGAGCAGTACTTC.

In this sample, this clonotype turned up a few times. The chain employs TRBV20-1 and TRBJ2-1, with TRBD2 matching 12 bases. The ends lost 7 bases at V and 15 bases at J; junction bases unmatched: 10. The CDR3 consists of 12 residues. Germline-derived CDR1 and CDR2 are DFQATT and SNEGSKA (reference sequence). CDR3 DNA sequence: TGCAGTGGACTAGCGGGAGATCAGCGGGGGTTCTTC. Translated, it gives CSGLAGDQRGFF.

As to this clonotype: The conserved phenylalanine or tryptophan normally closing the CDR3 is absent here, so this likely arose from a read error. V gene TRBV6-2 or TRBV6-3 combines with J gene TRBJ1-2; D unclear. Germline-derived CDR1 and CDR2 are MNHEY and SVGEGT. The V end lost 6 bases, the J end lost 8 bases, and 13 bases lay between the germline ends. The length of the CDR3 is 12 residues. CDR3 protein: CASSHNKEGYTY. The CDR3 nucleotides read TGTGCCAGCAGCCACAACAAGGAAGGCTACACCTAC.

CDR3 nucleotide sequence: TGTGCCAGCAGCTTTACAGGGGACAATGAGCAGTTCTTC. This translates into CASSFTGDNEQFF. V usage is TRBV7-9 and J usage is TRBJ2-1; 7 bases are shared with TRBD1. The CDR3 totals 13 residues. The V and J ends lost 3 bases and 5 bases, in that order; junction bases with no gene match: 1. Germline-derived CDR1 and CDR2 are SEHNR and FQNEAQ (reference sequence).

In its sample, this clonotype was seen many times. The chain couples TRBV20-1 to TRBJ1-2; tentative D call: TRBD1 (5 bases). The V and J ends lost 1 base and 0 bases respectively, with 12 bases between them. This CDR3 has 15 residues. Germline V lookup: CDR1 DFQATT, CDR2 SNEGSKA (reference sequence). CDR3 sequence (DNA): TGCAGTGCTAGAGTGTGGGGCGGTCCTAACTATGGCTACACCTTC. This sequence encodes CSARVWGGPNYGYTF.

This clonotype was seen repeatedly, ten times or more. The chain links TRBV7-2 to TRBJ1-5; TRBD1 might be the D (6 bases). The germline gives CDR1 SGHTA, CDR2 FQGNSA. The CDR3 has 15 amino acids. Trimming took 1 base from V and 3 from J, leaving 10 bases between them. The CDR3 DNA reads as TGTGCCAGCAGCTTAGAGGGGGGACCCAATCAGCCCCAGCATTTT. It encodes CASSLEGGPNQPQHF.